The 25 T cell receptor beta chains below were found in one sample sequenced in a study of blood T cell repertoires in COVID-19. TCRdb's copy holds only in-frame clones and misses some; the assay was immunoSEQ multiplex PCR. Of 250,000 or so clones detected, approximately 90% appear once; the ten largest clones hold less than 3.5%. Sequencing was done on a sample of PBMCs or T cells enriched from blood (not recorded which). These receptors came from a man aged 40-49 years who had been exposed to COVID-19.

The V call is TRBV6-5, the J call TRBJ1-6; D is perhaps TRBD1 (5 bases). Germline V lookup: CDR1 MNHEY, CDR2 SVGAGI. The ends were cut back, 5 bases at V and 12 bases at J, with 17 bases in the middle. CDR3 length equals 14 residues. The CDR3 DNA follows: TGTGCCAGCAGTACCTCGGAGGGGAGAAAACCCCTCCACTTT. This codes for CASSTSEGRKPLHF.

The genes are TRBV5-6 and TRBJ2-1, with 8 bases identical to TRBD2. V shed 0 bases and J 0 bases; nucleotides not matched to a gene: 5. Germline V gene lookup returns CDR1 SGHDT and CDR2 YYEEEE. This CDR3 has 17 amino acids. CDR3 loop: CASSLETSDYSYNEQFF. CDR3 coding DNA: TGTGCCAGCAGCTTGGAGACTAGCGATTACTCCTACAATGAGCAGTTCTTC.

The chain recombines TRBV7-9 with TRBJ1-2; TRBD1 agrees at 7 bases. The germline gives CDR1 SEHNR, CDR2 FQNEAQ (reference sequence). Trimming cost V 0 bases and J 3 bases; bases outside gene matches: 7. The length of the CDR3 is 16 residues. The CDR3 DNA follows: TGTGCCAGCAGCTTAGCCGGGACAGTGTTTTACTATGGCTACACCTTC. Protein product: CASSLAGTVFYYGYTF.

The chain has TRBV5-5 and TRBJ2-1, with TRBD2 identical over 14 bases. This CDR3 spans 16 amino acids. Germline CDR1 and CDR2: SGHKS and YYEKEE (reference sequence). Trimming at V came to 4 bases and at J to 9 bases, leaving 9 bases not matched to a gene. The DNA for the CDR3 is TGTGCCAGCAGCCGGGGACTAGCGGGAGATACCCCTGAGCAGTTCTTC. It is translated as CASSRGLAGDTPEQFF.

This rearrangement joins TRBV12-5 to TRBJ2-1; a possible D gene is TRBD1 (6 bases). Trimming left V 0 bases short and J 11 bases short, with 8 bases between. CDR3 size: 12 residues. The germline V gene encodes CDR1 LGHNT and CDR2 FRNRAP. CDR3 DNA: TGTGCTAGTGGTTTGGTGGACAGTCAGCAGTTCTTC. This encodes CASGLVDSQQFF.

V usage is TRBV3-1 (or the pseudogene TRBV3-2) and J usage is TRBJ2-3; the D gene is possibly TRBD1 (6 bases). This CDR3 region has 15 residues. Germline CDR1 and CDR2: LGHDT and YNNKEL (reference sequence). V gave up 0 bases and J gave up 1 base, with 8 bases separating them. The DNA of the CDR3 is TGTGCCAGCAGCCAAGATCGACAGGGCACAGATACGCAGTATTTT. It encodes CASSQDRQGTDTQYF.

The chain carries TRBV7-9 and TRBJ1-4, with D possibly TRBD1 on 5 matching bases. The CDR3 covers 14 residues. The V and J ends lost 1 base and 8 bases respectively, with 11 bases between them. The V gene's germline CDR1 is SEHNR and CDR2 FQNEAQ (reference sequence). The CDR3 here is CASSLVGAGEKLFF. The CDR3 DNA follows: TGTGCCAGCAGCTTAGTAGGGGCGGGGGAAAAACTGTTTTTT.

As to this clone: Distinct nucleotide sequences in the sample also encode this CDR3. This rearrangement joins TRBV5-5 to TRBJ2-5; a weak D match, TRBD2 (5 bases). This CDR3 is 13 amino acids long. Germline values: CDR1 SGHKS, CDR2 YYEKEE (reference sequence). Trimming took off 5 bases at V and 5 bases at J, with 13 bases between the two ends. The CDR3 protein is CASSLTGSETQYF. Here the CDR3 DNA reads TGTGCCAGCAGTCTCACGGGGTCGGAGACCCAGTACTTC.

The rearrangement joins TRBV14 to TRBJ1-4; no clear D gene. The germline gives CDR1 SGHDN, CDR2 FVKESK. V dropped 4 bases and J dropped 7 bases, with 16 bases sitting between them. This CDR3 spans 15 amino acids. CDR3 nucleotide sequence: TGTGCCAGCAGCCCCTTGGGCGGCGCGGGTGAAAAACTGTTTTTT. Translating it yields CASSPLGGAGEKLFF.

The table lists this clone with a few counts. The chain carries TRBV5-6 and TRBJ2-1, with TRBD2 matching 7 bases. There are 15 residues in the CDR3. The J segment lost 2 bases and the V segment lost 4 bases, leaving 6 bases of the junction unmatched. Per germline, CDR1 SGHDT and CDR2 YYEEEE. The CDR3 sequence is CASSLEAGAYNEQFF. DNA for the CDR3: TGTGCCAGCAGCCTGGAGGCGGGAGCCTACAATGAGCAGTTCTTC.

V gene TRBV25-1 combines with J gene TRBJ1-1, with 7 bases identical to TRBD1. CDR1 is MGHDK, CDR2 SYGVNS, per germline. This CDR3 is 14 amino acids long. J lost 3 bases, V lost 4 bases, and 5 bases had no gene match. CDR3 sequence reads: CASSGTGRDTEAFF. CDR3 DNA sequence: TGTGCCAGCAGTGGGACAGGCCGAGACACTGAAGCTTTCTTT.

This clone was recorded many times. This sequence joins TRBV9 and TRBJ2-1; 10 positions match TRBD2. The germline V gene has CDR1 SGDLS and CDR2 YYNGEE. The CDR3 length is 14 residues. After removal of 0 bases from V and 8 bases from J, the junction contained 2 bases not matched to a gene. DNA of the CDR3: TGTGCCAGCAGCGTAGACGGACTAGCGGATGAGCAGTTCTTC. This sequence encodes CASSVDGLADEQFF.

This clone was observed once. V is TRBV3-1 (or the pseudogene TRBV3-2) and J is TRBJ1-4; TRBD1 aligns across 9 bases. V gave up 4 bases and J gave up 4 bases; unmatched junction bases: 7. Germline V CDR1 and CDR2: LGHDT, YNNKEL (reference sequence). This CDR3 is 16 amino acids long. Here the CDR3 reads CASSPGQGWGNEKLFF. In nucleotides, the CDR3 is TGTGCCAGCAGCCCGGGACAGGGCTGGGGTAATGAAAAACTGTTTTTT.

The rearrangement links TRBV5-5 to TRBJ2-5, with 11 bases identical to TRBD1. The CDR3 extends over 15 amino acids. The germline V gene has CDR1 SGHKS and CDR2 YYEKEE (reference sequence). V lost 4 bases and J lost 4; bases outside the gene matches: 6. The CDR3 sequence: CASSPAGTGGETQYF. DNA of the CDR3: TGTGCCAGCAGCCCGGCCGGGACAGGGGGAGAGACCCAGTACTTC.

The chain uses TRBV5-4 and TRBJ1-1, with a weak D call TRBD1 (5 bases). Per germline, CDR1 SGHNT and CDR2 YYREEE (reference sequence). V gave up 4 bases and J gave up 7 bases, with 11 bases separating them. This CDR3 is built from 12 residues. Written as DNA, the CDR3 is TGTGCCAGCAGCGCGGGGCCTCTTGAAGCTTTCTTT. This codes for CASSAGPLEAFF.

The chain joins TRBV11-3 to TRBJ2-7; D not resolved. The V and J ends lost 4 bases and 1 base respectively, with 14 bases between them. CDR3 length: 15 residues. Germline CDR1 is SGHNT and CDR2 is YENEEA. CDR3 nucleotide sequence: TGTGCCAGCAGCTCGACAAGTTCGGATTCCTACGAGCAGTACTTC. Its protein is CASSSTSSDSYEQYF.

The CDR3 nucleotides read TGTGCCAGTAGTATGACAGGGGTCGCCTACAATGAGCAGTTCTTC. It codes for CASSMTGVAYNEQFF. The chain links TRBV19 to TRBJ2-1; 8 bases are a match to TRBD1. With 3 bases clipped from V and 2 bases from J, the junction kept 3 bases outside the gene matches. CDR1 is LNHDA, CDR2 SQIVND, per germline (reference sequence). The CDR3 has 15 residues.

The sample holds one count of this clone. V gene TRBV19 combines with J gene TRBJ1-1; no clear D. The CDR3 is 12 residues long. V was trimmed by 5 bases and J by 4 bases, leaving 8 bases between them. CDR1 is LNHDA and CDR2 is SQIVND in the germline V gene (reference sequence). CDR3 protein: CASSLSGTEAFF. CDR3 nucleotide sequence: TGTGCCAGTAGTCTGAGTGGCACTGAAGCTTTCTTT.

V and J are TRBV28 and TRBJ2-7; D remains ambiguous. The V gene lost 5 bases and the J gene lost 4 bases, with 6 bases spanning the gap. This CDR3 region has 11 residues. Germline values: CDR1 MDHEN, CDR2 SYDVKM. CDR3 sequence (DNA): TGTGCCAGCAGTCAACAATACGAGCAGTACTTC. Translation: CASSQQYEQYF.

This clone was observed once. The V call is TRBV25-1, the J call TRBJ1-6; 7 bases fit TRBD1. The CDR3 covers 16 residues. Germline V CDR1 and CDR2: MGHDK, SYGVNS. Trimming took 2 bases from V and 9 from J; bases not matched to a gene: 10. The CDR3 is CASSEGTAIGGSPLHF. DNA of the CDR3: TGTGCCAGCAGTGAAGGGACAGCCATAGGTGGTTCACCCCTCCACTTT.

This clone was observed a few times. V is TRBV5-1 and J is TRBJ2-7; TRBD2 is a possible D gene (5 bases). Germline V gene lookup returns CDR1 SGHRS and CDR2 YFSETQ. The CDR3 length is 13 residues. Trimming took off 5 bases at V and 0 bases at J, with 9 bases between the two ends. In DNA, the CDR3 is TGCGCCAGCAGGGGAGCGAGCTCCTACGAGCAGTACTTC. Amino acid sequence: CASRGASSYEQYF.

The V and J genes are TRBV19 and TRBJ1-1; 7 bases are a match to TRBD1. Per the germline V gene, CDR1 is LNHDA and CDR2 is SQIVND (reference sequence). Trimming cost V 3 bases and J 1 base; bases outside gene matches: 2. The CDR3 consists of 14 residues. The CDR3 nucleotides are TGTGCCAGTAGTATCGACAGGGCGAACACTGAAGCTTTCTTT. Its translation: CASSIDRANTEAFF.

The V and J genes are TRBV6-1 and TRBJ2-4, with TRBD2 identical over 7 bases. Germline-derived CDR1 and CDR2 are MNHNS and SASEGT. V gave up 1 base and J gave up 8 bases; unmatched junction bases: 5. The length of the CDR3 is 14 residues. The CDR3 region is CASSEGLGGYIQYF. As DNA, the CDR3 is TGTGCCAGCAGTGAAGGGCTCGGGGGGTACATTCAGTACTTC.

There are a few counts of this clone. The chain carries TRBV5-4 and TRBJ2-1, with TRBD2 matching 9 bases. J gave up 10 bases and V 1 base, and 6 bases lay outside the gene matches. The CDR3 has 14 residues. From germline, CDR1 is SGHNT and CDR2 YYREEE (reference sequence). CDR3 protein: CASSLSGLASEQFF. CDR3 bases: TGTGCCAGCAGCTTGTCAGGACTAGCGAGCGAGCAGTTCTTC.

The J gene is TRBJ2-1, the V gene TRBV6-4, with D perhaps TRBD2 (5 bases). Between the trimmed V and J ends, which lost 4 bases and 6 bases, there was a span of 16 bases. The CDR3 sequence is 15 residues long. Germline assignment: CDR1 MRHNA and CDR2 SNTAGT. This CDR3 is CASSAEFVAGNEQFF. CDR3 DNA sequence: TGTGCCAGCAGTGCCGAGTTTGTTGCGGGCAATGAGCAGTTCTTC.